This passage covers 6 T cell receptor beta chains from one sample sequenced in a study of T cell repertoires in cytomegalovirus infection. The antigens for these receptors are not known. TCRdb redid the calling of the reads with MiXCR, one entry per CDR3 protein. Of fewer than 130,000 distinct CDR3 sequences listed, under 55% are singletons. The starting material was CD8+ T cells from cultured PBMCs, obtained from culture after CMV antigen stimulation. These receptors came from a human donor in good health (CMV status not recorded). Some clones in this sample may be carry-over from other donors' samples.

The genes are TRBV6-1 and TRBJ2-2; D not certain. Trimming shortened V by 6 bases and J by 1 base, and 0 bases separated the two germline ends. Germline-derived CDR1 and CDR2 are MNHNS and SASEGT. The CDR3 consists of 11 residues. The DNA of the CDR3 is TGTGCCAGCAGGAACACCGGGGAGCTGTTTTTT. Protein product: CASRNTGELFF.

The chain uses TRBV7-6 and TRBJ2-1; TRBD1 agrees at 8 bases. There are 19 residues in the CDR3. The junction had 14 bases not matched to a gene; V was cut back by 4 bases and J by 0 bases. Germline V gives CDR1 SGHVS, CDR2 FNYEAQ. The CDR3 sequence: CASSSPGQEGSNSYNEQFF. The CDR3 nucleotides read TGTGCCAGCAGCTCCCCGGGACAGGAAGGTTCGAACTCCTACAATGAGCAGTTCTTC.

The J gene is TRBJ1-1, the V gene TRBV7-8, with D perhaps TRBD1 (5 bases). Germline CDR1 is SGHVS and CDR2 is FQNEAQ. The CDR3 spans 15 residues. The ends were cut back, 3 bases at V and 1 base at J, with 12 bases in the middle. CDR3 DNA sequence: TGTGCCAGCAGCTTTTTTACCGGGGCGAACACTGAAGCTTTCTTT. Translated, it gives CASSFFTGANTEAFF.

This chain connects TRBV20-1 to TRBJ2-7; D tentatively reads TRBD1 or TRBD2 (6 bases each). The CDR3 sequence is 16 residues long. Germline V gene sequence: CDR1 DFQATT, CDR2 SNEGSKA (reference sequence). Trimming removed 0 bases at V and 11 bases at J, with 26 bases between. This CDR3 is CSARDLIGGPPTTEYF. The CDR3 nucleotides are TGCAGTGCTAGAGATCTCATCGGGGGCCCTCCTACGACGGAGTACTTC.

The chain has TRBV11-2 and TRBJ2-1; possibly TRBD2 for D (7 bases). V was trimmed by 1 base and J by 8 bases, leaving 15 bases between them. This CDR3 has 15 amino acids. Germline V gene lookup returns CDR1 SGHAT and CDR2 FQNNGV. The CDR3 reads CASSLGGGAVDEQFF. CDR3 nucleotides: TGTGCCAGCAGCTTAGGGGGGGGGGCAGTTGATGAGCAGTTCTTC. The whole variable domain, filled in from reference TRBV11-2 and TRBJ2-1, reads EAGVAQSPRYKIIEKRQSVAFWCNPISGHATLYWYQQILGQGPKLLIQFQNNGVVDDSQLPKDRFSAERLKGVDSTLKIQPAKLEDSAVYLCASSLGGGAVDEQFFGPGTRLTVL.

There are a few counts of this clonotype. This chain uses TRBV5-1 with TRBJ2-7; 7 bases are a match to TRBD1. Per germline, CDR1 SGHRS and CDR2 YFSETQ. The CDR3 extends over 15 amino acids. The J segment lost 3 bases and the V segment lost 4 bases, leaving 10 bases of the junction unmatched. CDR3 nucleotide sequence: TGCGCCAGCAGCGCTACCTTGGGACAGCTCTACGAGCAGTACTTC. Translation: CASSATLGQLYEQYF.